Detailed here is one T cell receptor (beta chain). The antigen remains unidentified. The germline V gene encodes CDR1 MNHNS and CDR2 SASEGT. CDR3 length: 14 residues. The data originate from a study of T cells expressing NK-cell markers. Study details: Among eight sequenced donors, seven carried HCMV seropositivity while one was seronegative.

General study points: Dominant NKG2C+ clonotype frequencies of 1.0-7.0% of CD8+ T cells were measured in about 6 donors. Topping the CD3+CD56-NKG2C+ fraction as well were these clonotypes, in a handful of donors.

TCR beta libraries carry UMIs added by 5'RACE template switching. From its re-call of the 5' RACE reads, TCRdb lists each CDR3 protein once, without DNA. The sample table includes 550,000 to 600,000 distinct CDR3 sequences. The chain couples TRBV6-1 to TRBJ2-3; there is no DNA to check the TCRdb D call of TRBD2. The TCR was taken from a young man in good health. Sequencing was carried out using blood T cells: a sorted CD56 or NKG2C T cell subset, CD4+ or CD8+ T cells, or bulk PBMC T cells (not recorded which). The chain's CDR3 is CATAIAFGTDTQYF.